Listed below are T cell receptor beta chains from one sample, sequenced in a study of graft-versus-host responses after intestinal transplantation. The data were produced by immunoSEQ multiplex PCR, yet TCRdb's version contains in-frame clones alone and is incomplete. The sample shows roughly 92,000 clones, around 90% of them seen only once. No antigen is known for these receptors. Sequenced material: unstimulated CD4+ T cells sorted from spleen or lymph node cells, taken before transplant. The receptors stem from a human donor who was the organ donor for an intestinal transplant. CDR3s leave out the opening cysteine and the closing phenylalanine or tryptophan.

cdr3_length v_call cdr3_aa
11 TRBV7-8 ASSFRGRETQY
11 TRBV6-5 ASSGDLDSPLH
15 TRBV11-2 ASSYQRLAGGMGEQF
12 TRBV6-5 ASSRTGVNSPLH
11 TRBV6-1 ASSLSSHQPQH
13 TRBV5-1 ASSYLAGNDNEQF
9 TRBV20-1 SARGANEAF
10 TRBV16 ASSASGYGYT
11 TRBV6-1 ASSEDRNTEAF
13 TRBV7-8 ASSPQGRGLDTQY
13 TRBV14 ASSKALAGVYEQY
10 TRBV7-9 ASSPTSNEQF
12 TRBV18 ASRPRDRGYGYT
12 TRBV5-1 ASSPRGVRYEQY
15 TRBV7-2 ASSLSAGTGQSEGYT
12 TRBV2 ASSEPPQGYGYT
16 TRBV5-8 ASSAPGGWSVAKNIQY
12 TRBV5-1 ASRLTGRTGELF
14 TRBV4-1 ASSPGSGFPPDEQY
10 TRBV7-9 ASRWEEGGYT
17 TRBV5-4 ASSFRLAGVFWSSYEQY
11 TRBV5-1 ASSLATTYEQY
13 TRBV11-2 ASSFVTGPQETQY
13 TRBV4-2 ASSQGVNRDYGYT
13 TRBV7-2 ASSLGTSGQETQY
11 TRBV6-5 ASSYERARTQY
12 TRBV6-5 ASRPRGGDYGYT
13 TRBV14 ASSQVLAAPYEQY
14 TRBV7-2 ASFGQASTSSYEQY
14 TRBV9 ASSERASGMGETQY
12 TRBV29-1 SVEDNNRVTEAF
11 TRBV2 AGLQGLGGGYT
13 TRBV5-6 ASSILAYSYNEQF
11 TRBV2 ASSSGQGAEQY
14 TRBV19 ASSRSGTVRTGELF
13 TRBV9 ASSPRGQGYYEQY
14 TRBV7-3 ASSLAGGVPGDEQF
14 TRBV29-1 SAFPRGRDVYNEQF
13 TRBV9 ASSGPSGVGETQY
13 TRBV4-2 ASSQKTGQLDGYT
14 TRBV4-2 ASSQVAGTNTGELF
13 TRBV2 ASSGEETGGQPQH
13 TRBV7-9 ASSLQGAGNTEAF
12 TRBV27 ASSLSGRDYGYT
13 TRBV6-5 ASSYWPGGNYGYT
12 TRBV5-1 ASSPREDHNEQF
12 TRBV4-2 ASSLGGSAETQY
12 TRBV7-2 ASSFRQGSYEQY
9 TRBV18 ASSGPETQY
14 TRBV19 ASNLRDRGNTYGYT
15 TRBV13 ASSSPIAGTGDYGYT
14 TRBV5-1 ASSLVSVDSGNTIY
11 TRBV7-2 ASSFTSQREQY
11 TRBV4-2 ASSLADYYEQY
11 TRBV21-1 ASSNAGGTEAF
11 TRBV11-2 ASSPQGEGTQY
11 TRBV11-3 ASTVQDRTEAF
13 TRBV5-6 ASSFPRDRYTEAF
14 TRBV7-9 ASSPGVRTSGNEQF